The 8 T cell receptor beta chains below all came from one sample that was sequenced in a study of cytomegalovirus exposure and HLA in healthy donors. PCR involved 60 Vbeta and 13 Jbeta primers. Profiled with immunoSEQ multiplex PCR; TCRdb holds only in-frame clones, not every one. The table has 100,000 to 120,000 clones, about 79% seen once. The material sequenced was PBMCs. These receptors came from a woman aged 18-29 years in good health and CMV-seronegative.

V is TRBV19 and J is TRBJ2-7, with a tentative D call TRBD2 (5 bases). V was cut by 7 bases and J by 2 bases, with 18 bases left in between. Germline V lookup: CDR1 LNHDA, CDR2 SQIVND (reference sequence). This CDR3 region has 15 residues. For the CDR3, the DNA is TGTGCCAGTACCGGAGGCCCGCGGCCTACCTACGAGCAGTACTTC. It translates to CASTGGPRPTYEQYF.

This chain joins TRBV29-1 and TRBJ2-3, with TRBD1 identical over 12 bases. There are 16 residues in the CDR3. J lost 1 base, V lost 6 bases, and 8 bases had no gene match. Germline V gives CDR1 SQVTM, CDR2 ANQGSEA. CDR3 region: CSVGTGGARGTDTQYF. The CDR3 bases are TGCAGCGTGGGGACAGGGGGCGCGAGGGGCACAGATACGCAGTATTTT.

V and J are TRBV5-1 and TRBJ2-2, with TRBD1 as a possible D gene (5 bases). Deletions cut 4 bases from V and 2 bases from J, with 12 bases between. Germline-derived CDR1 and CDR2 are SGHRS and YFSETQ. The CDR3 is 15 amino acids. CDR3 DNA sequence: TGCGCCAGCAGCGTGCAGGGAATAAACACCGGGGAGCTGTTTTTT. Translated, it gives CASSVQGINTGELFF.

V is TRBV6-1 and J is TRBJ2-2; tentatively, D is TRBD2 (6 bases). Germline CDR1 is MNHNS and CDR2 is SASEGT. The V end lost 6 bases, the J end lost 6 bases, and 17 bases lay between the germline ends. The CDR3 runs to 15 residues. CDR3 sequence reads: CASRGRGLVSGELFF. The CDR3 DNA follows: TGTGCCAGCAGGGGCCGGGGACTGGTATCCGGGGAGCTGTTTTTT.

The chain employs TRBV19 and TRBJ2-5; D gene uncertain. Germline CDR1 is LNHDA and CDR2 is SQIVND (reference sequence). Trimming cost V 3 bases and J 5 bases, with 10 bases left between them. The CDR3 covers 13 residues. In DNA, the CDR3 is TGTGCCAGTAGTATGAGTTGGAGCGAGACCCAGTACTTC. It encodes CASSMSWSETQYF.

This clone was observed a few times. The rearrangement joins TRBV2 to TRBJ2-1, with TRBD2 as a possible D gene (5 bases). CDR3 length: 13 residues. With 6 bases removed from V and 3 bases from J, the gap between germline ends came to 9 bases. CDR1 and CDR2 (germline): SNHLY, FYNNEI. The CDR3 sequence is CASSRGNYNEQFF. DNA for the CDR3: TGTGCCAGCAGCCGGGGTAACTACAATGAGCAGTTCTTC. Looking up the rest from reference TRBV2 and TRBJ2-1 gives the full variable domain: EPEVTQTPSHQVTQMGQEVILRCVPISNHLYFYWYRQILGQKVEFLVSFYNNEISEKSEIFDDQFSVERPDGSNFTLKIRSTKLEDSAMYFCASSRGNYNEQFFGPGTRLTVL.

The V call is TRBV6-1, the J call TRBJ2-7; no reliable D call. The CDR3 loop spans 12 amino acids. The germline V gene encodes CDR1 MNHNS and CDR2 SASEGT. V was trimmed by 2 bases and J by 7 bases, leaving 9 bases between them. The CDR3 nucleotides are TGTGCCAGCAGTGAATTCCCTTCGGAGCAGTACTTC. Translation gives CASSEFPSEQYF.

The table lists this clone with a few counts. The CDR3 region has the DNA TGTGCCAGCAGCGAACACGTTGCTCGCATGAACACTGAAGCTTTCTTT. Encoded protein: CASSEHVARMNTEAFF. The chain is built from TRBV7-9 and TRBJ1-1; D gene uncertain. V gave up 5 bases and J gave up 0 bases, with 16 bases separating them. The CDR3 has 16 amino acids. Germline values: CDR1 SEHNR, CDR2 FQNEAQ (reference sequence). The variable domain in full, completed from reference TRBV7-9 and TRBJ1-1, reads DTGVSQNPRHKITKRGQNVTFRCDPISEHNRLYWYRQTLGQGPEFLTYFQNEAQLEKSRLLSDRFSAERPKGSFSTLEIQRTEQGDSAMYLCASSEHVARMNTEAFFGQGTRLTVV.